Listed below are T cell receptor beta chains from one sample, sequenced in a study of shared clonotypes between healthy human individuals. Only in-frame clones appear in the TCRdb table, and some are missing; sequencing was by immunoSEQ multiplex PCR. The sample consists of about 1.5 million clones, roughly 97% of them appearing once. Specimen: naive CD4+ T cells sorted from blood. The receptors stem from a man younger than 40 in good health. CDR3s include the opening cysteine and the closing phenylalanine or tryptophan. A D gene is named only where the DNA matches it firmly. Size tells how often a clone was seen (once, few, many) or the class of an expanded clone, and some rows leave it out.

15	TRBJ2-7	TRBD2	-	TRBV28	CASSTRNSGGNEQYF	TGTGCCAGCAGTACCCGGAATAGCGGGGGAAACGAGCAGTACTTC
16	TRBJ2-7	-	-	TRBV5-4	CASSTFGTSSSYEQYF	TGTGCCAGCAGCACATTCGGGACATCAAGCTCCTACGAGCAGTACTTC
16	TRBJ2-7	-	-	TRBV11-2	CASSPLKKDVTDEQYF	TGTGCCAGCAGTCCGCTTAAGAAGGATGTAACGGACGAGCAGTACTTC
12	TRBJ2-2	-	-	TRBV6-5	CASSRNTGELFF	TGTGCCAGCAGTCGTAACACCGGGGAGCTGTTTTTT
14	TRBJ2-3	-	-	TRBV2	CASSDRRGTDTQYF	TGTGCCAGCAGTGACAGGCGAGGCACAGATACGCAGTATTTT
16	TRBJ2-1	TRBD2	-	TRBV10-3	CAISEPSGRHYNEQFF	TGTGCCATCAGTGAACCTAGCGGGAGGCACTACAATGAGCAGTTCTTC
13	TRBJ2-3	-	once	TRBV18	CASSRMATDTQYF	TGTGCCAGCTCGAGGATGGCGACAGATACGCAGTATTTT
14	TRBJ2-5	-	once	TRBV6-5	CASSTTRGAETQYF	TGTGCCAGCAGTACAACCAGGGGCGCAGAGACCCAGTACTTC
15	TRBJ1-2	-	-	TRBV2	CASSAVLLANYGYTF	TGTGCCAGCAGTGCGGTGCTTTTAGCTAACTATGGCTACACCTTC
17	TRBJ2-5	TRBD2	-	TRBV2	CASRHGLAGGIQETQYF	TGTGCCAGCAGACACGGACTAGCGGGAGGGATCCAAGAGACCCAGTACTTC
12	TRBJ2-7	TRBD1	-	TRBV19	CASSEPPGGQYF	TGTGCCAGTAGTGAACCCCCAGGGGGGCAGTACTTC
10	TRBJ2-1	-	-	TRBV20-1	CSGTENEQFF	TGCAGTGGAACAGAGAATGAGCAGTTCTTC
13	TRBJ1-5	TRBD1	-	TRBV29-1	CSVGTGINQPQHF	TGCAGCGTTGGGACAGGGATCAATCAGCCCCAGCATTTT
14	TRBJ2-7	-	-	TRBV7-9	CASSLTGLSYEQYF	TGTGCCAGCAGCCTTACGGGACTCTCCTACGAGCAGTACTTC
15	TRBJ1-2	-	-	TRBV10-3	CAISESGRGIYGYTF	TGTGCCATCAGTGAGTCAGGTAGAGGGATCTATGGCTACACCTTC
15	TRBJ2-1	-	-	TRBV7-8	CASSFGRDTRNEQFF	TGTGCCAGCAGCTTCGGGCGGGATACGAGAAATGAGCAGTTCTTC
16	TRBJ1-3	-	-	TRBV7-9	CASSFAGQLTRNTIYF	TGTGCCAGCAGCTTCGCCGGACAGTTGACTAGAAACACCATATATTTT
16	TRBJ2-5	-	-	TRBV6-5	CASSYSTGRRQETQYF	TGTGCCAGCAGTTACTCGACGGGCCGACGACAAGAGACCCAGTACTTC
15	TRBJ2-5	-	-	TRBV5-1	CASSSGSWQEETQYF	TGCGCCAGCAGCTCAGGGAGTTGGCAGGAAGAGACCCAGTACTTC
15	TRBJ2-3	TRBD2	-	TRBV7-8	CASRPGTSGGGTQYF	TGTGCCAGCAGACCCGGGACTAGCGGGGGGGGTACGCAGTATTTT
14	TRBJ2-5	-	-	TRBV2	CASIERRYQETQYF	TGTGCCAGCATTGAGCGGAGGTACCAAGAGACCCAGTACTTC
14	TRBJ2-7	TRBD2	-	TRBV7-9	CASSPGRGAYEQYF	TGTGCCAGCAGCCCGGGGAGGGGTGCCTACGAGCAGTACTTC
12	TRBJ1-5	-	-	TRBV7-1	CASSSPGQPQHF	TGTGCCAGCAGCTCCCCAGGGCAGCCCCAGCATTTT
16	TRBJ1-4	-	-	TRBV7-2	CASSREVMGLNEKLFF	TGTGCCAGCAGCCGAGAGGTTATGGGACTAAATGAAAAACTGTTTTTT
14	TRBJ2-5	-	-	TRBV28	CASSFGGYLETQYF	TGTGCCAGCAGTTTTGGGGGCTATCTTGAGACCCAGTACTTC
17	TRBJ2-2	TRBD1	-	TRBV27	CASSSPTGTGAVGELFF	TGTGCCAGCAGTTCTCCTACCGGGACAGGGGCAGTCGGGGAGCTGTTTTTT
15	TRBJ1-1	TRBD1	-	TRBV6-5	CASSAMTGDGFEAFF	TGTGCCAGCAGTGCCATGACAGGGGACGGATTTGAAGCTTTCTTT
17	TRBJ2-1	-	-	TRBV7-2	CASSLEVAGASYNEQFF	TGTGCCAGCAGCTTAGAAGTTGCGGGGGCCTCCTACAATGAGCAGTTCTTC
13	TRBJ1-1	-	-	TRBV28	CASSSGVGTEAFF	TGTGCCAGCAGTTCAGGGGTAGGGACTGAAGCTTTCTTT
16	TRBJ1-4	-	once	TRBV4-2	CASSQDDSGGREKLFF	TGTGCCAGCAGCCAAGATGACTCCGGGGGACGCGAAAAACTGTTTTTT
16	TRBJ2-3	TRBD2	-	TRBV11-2	CASSLQAGTSTDTQYF	TGTGCCAGCAGCTTACAAGCGGGGACTAGCACAGATACGCAGTATTTT
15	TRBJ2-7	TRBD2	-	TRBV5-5	CASSLVAGEWGEQYF	TGTGCCAGCAGCTTGGTAGCGGGAGAATGGGGCGAGCAGTACTTC
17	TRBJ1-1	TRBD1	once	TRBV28	CASSSPRQTGGDTEAFF	TGTGCCAGCAGTTCCCCCCGACAGACAGGGGGGGATACTGAAGCTTTCTTT
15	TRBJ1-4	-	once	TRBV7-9	CASSQGSPGSEKLFF	TGTGCCAGCAGCCAAGGGTCACCAGGATCCGAAAAACTGTTTTTT
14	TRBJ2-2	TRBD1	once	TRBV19	CASRGQGPTGELFF	TGTGCCAGTAGGGGACAGGGGCCCACCGGGGAGCTGTTTTTT
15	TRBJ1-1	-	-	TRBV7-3	CASSPRGVWNTEAFF	TGTGCCAGCAGCCCCCGCGGGGTGTGGAACACTGAAGCTTTCTTT
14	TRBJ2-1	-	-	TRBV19	CASSIGGQRREQFF	TGTGCCAGTAGTATAGGCGGACAGAGGCGCGAGCAGTTCTTC
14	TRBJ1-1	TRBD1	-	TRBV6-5	CASTKGGLNTEAFF	TGTGCCAGCACCAAAGGGGGCCTGAACACTGAAGCTTTCTTT
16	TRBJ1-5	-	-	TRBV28	CASSFGGFIVGQPQHF	TGTGCCAGCAGTTTTGGAGGGTTCATTGTGGGTCAGCCCCAGCATTTT
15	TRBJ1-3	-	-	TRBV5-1	CASSLSAGPGNTIYF	TGCGCCAGCAGCTTGTCGGCAGGACCTGGAAACACCATATATTTT
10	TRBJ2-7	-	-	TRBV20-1	CSARDMEQYF	TGCAGTGCTAGAGACATGGAGCAGTACTTC
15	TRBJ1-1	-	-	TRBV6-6	CASSYLNMGNTEAFF	TGTGCCAGCAGTTACCTTAATATGGGGAACACTGAAGCTTTCTTT
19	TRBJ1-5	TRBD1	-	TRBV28	CASSLRRQGASASNQPQHF	TGTGCCAGCAGCCTAAGACGACAGGGAGCTTCGGCGAGCAATCAGCCCCAGCATTTT
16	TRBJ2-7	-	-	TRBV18	CASSPLGGDGGYEQYF	TGTGCCAGCTCACCACTAGGGGGGGACGGGGGCTACGAGCAGTACTTC
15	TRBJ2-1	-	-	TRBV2	CASSEAGSSYNEQFF	TGTGCCAGCAGTGAAGCTGGCTCCTCCTACAATGAGCAGTTCTTC
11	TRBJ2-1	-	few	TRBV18	CASSSVSEQFF	TGTGCCAGCTCCTCAGTGAGTGAGCAGTTCTTC
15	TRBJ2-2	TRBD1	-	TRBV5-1	CASSRTGANTGELFF	TGCGCCAGCAGCCGGACAGGGGCGAACACCGGGGAGCTGTTTTTT